This T cell receptor (beta chain) was recovered during a study of patients and donors after allogeneic stem cell transplantation. The CDR3 loop spans 17 amino acids. The germline gives CDR1 GTSNPN, CDR2 SVGIG (reference sequence). Trimming at V came to 5 bases and at J to 5 bases, leaving 15 bases not matched to a gene. TCRdb reanalysed the RT-PCR reads using MiXCR and keeps one entry per CDR3 protein. Among 390,000 or so distinct CDR3 sequences listed, approximately 16% were seen once. Source material: blood, either unsorted or a sorted T cell fraction (not recorded which). The origin of this receptor is a human donor who was either an allogeneic HSCT recipient or a stem cell or donor lymphocyte infusion donor (not recorded which). It is not recorded whose cells these are; they may come from a transplant donor. The chain employs TRBV30 and TRBJ2-1; the match to TRBD2 covers 10 bases. The CDR3 bases are TGTGCCTGGTTGTCCGGACCTCTAGCGGGAGTAGACAATGAGCAGTTCTTC. This gives the protein CAWLSGPLAGVDNEQFF.